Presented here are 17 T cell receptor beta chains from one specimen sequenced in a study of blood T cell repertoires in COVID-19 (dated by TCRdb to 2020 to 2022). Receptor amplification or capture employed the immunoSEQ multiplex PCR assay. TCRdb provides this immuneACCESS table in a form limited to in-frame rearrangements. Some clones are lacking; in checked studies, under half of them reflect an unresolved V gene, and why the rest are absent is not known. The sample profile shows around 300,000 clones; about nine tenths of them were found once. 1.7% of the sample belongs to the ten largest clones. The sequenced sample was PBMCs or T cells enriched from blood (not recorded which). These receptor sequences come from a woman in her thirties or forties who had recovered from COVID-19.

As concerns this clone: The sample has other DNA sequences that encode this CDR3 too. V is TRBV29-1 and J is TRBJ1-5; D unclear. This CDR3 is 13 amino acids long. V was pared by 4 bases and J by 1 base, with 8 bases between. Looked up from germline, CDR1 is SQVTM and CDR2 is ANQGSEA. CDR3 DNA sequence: TGCAGCGTTGTAGAATCGAGCAATCAGCCCCAGCATTTT. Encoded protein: CSVVESSNQPQHF. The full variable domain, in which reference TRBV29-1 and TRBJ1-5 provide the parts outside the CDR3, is SAVISQKPSRDICQRGTSLTIQCQVDSQVTMMFWYRQQPGQSLTLIATANQGSEATYESGFVIDKFPISRPNLTFSTLTVSNMSPEDSSIYLCSVVESSNQPQHFGDGTRLSIL.

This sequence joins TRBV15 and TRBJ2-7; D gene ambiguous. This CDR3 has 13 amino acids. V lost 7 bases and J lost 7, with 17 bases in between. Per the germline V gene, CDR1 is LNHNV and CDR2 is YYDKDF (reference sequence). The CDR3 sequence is CATKAGSRKEQYF. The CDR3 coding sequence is TGTGCCACCAAGGCCGGGTCACGAAAGGAGCAGTACTTC.

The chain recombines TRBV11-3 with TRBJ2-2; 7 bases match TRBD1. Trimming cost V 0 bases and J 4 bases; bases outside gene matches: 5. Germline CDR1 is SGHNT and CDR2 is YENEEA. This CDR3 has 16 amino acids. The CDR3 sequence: CASSLDRGGGTGELFF. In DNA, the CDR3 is TGTGCCAGCAGCTTAGATAGAGGGGGCGGCACCGGGGAGCTGTTTTTT.

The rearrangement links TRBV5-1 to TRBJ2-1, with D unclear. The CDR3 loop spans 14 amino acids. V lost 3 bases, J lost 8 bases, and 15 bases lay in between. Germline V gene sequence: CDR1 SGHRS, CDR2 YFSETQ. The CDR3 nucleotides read TGCGCCAGCAGCTCCCGGGTCCCTATGGATGAGCAGTTCTTC. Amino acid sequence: CASSSRVPMDEQFF. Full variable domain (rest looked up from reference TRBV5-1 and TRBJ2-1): KAGVTQTPRYLIKTRGQQVTLSCSPISGHRSVSWYQQTPGQGLQFLFEYFSETQRNKGNFPGRFSGRQFSNSRSEMNVSTLELGDSALYLCASSSRVPMDEQFFGPGTRLTVL.

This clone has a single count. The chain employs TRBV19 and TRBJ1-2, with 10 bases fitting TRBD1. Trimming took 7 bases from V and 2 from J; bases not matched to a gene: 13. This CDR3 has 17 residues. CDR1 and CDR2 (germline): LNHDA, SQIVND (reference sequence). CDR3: CASTKSRDRGKNYGYTF. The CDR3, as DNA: TGTGCCAGTACTAAATCCCGGGACAGGGGAAAAAACTATGGCTACACCTTC.

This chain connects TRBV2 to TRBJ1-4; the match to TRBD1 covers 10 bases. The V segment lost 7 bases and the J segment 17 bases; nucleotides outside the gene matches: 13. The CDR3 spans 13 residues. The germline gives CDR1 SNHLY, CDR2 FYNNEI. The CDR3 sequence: CASKPGQGLLGFF. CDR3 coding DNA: TGTGCCAGCAAACCGGGACAGGGGCTTTTAGGATTTTTT.

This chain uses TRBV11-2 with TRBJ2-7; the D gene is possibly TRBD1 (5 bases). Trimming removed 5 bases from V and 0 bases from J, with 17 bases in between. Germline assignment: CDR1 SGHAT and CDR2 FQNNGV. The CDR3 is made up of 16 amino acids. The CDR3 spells CASSIMTVLSSYEQYF. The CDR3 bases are TGTGCCAGCAGCATAATGACAGTACTGAGCTCCTACGAGCAGTACTTC.

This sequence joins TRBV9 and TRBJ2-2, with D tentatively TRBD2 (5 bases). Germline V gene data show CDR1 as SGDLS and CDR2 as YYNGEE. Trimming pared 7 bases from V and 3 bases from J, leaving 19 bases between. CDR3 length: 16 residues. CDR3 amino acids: CASHKSETKHTGELFF. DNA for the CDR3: TGTGCCAGCCATAAATCTGAGACTAAACACACCGGGGAGCTGTTTTTT.

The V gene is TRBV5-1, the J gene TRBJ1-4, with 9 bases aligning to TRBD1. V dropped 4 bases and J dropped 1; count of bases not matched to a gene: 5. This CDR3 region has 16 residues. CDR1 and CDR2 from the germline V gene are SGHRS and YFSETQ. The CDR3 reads CASSPDRGGTNEKLFF. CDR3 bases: TGCGCCAGCAGCCCTGACAGGGGGGGAACTAATGAAAAACTGTTTTTT.

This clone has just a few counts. This chain's CDR3 is CASSESGELFF. As DNA, the CDR3 is TGTGCCAGCAGTGAGAGCGGGGAGCTGTTTTTT. The genes are TRBV25-1 and TRBJ2-2; unclear D gene. V lost 3 bases and J 7 bases, leaving 3 bases between the germline ends. CDR3 length: 11 residues. CDR1 is MGHDK, CDR2 SYGVNS, per germline.

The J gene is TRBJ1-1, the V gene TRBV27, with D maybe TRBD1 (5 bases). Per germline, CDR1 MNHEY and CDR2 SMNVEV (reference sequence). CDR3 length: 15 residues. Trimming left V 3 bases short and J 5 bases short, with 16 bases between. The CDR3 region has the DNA TGTGCCAGCAGTTTTCGGGGGGACGGTGGAACTGAAGCTTTCTTT. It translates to CASSFRGDGGTEAFF.

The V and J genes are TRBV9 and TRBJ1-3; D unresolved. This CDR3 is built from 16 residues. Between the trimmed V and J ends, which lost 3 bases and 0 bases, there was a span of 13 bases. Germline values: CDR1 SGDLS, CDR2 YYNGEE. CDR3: CASSEMGRISGNTIYF. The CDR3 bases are TGTGCCAGCAGCGAAATGGGCCGAATCTCTGGAAACACCATATATTTT.

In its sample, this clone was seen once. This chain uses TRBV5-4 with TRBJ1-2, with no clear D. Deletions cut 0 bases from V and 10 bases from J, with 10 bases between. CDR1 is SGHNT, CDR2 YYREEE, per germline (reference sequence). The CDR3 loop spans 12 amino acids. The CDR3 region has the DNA TGTGCCAGCAGCTTGGCCGGGAAGGACTACACCTTC. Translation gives CASSLAGKDYTF.

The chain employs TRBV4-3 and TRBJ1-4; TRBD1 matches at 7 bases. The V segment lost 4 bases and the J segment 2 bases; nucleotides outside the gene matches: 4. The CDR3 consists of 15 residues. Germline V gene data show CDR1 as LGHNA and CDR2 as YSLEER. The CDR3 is CASSPHRGTNEKLFF. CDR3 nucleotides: TGCGCCAGCAGCCCCCACAGGGGCACTAATGAAAAACTGTTTTTT.

CDR3 in amino acids: CASSEFLGTSESYNEQFF. The CDR3, as DNA: TGTGCCAGCAGTGAGTTCCTCGGGACTAGCGAGTCCTACAATGAGCAGTTCTTC. The chain employs TRBV25-1 and TRBJ2-1; the match to TRBD2 covers 10 bases. After removal of 3 bases from V and 1 base from J, the junction contained 9 bases not matched to a gene. Germline CDR1 reads MGHDK; CDR2 reads SYGVNS. This CDR3 region has 18 residues.

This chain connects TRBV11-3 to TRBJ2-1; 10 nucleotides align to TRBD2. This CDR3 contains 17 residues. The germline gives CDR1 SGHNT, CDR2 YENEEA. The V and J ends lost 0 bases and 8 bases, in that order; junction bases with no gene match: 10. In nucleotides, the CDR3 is TGTGCCAGCAGCTTAGATTCAAGCGGGAGGGCATGGGATGAGCAGTTCTTC. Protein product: CASSLDSSGRAWDEQFF.

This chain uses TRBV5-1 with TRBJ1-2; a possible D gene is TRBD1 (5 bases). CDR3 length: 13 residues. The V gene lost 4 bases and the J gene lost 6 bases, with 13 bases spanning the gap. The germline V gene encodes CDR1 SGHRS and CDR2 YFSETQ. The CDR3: CASSNLGGDGYTF. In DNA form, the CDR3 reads TGCGCCAGCAGCAACCTCGGGGGGGATGGCTACACCTTC.